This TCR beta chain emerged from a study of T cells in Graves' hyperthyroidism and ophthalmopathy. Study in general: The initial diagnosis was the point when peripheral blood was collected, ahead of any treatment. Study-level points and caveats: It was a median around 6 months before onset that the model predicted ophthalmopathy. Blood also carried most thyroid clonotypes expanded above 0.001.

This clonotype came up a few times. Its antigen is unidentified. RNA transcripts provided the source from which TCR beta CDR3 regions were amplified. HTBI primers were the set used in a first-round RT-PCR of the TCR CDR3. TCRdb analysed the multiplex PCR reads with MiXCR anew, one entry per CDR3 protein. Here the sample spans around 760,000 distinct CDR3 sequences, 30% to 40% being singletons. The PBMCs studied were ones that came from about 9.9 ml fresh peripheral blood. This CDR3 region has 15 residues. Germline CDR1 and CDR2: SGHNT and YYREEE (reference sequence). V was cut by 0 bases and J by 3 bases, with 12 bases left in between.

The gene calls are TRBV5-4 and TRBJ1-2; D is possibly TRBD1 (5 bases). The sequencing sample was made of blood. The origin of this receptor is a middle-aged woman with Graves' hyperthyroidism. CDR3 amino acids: CASSLGGRGDYGYTF. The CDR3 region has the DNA TGTGCCAGCAGCTTGGGTGGCCGGGGGGACTATGGCTACACCTTC.